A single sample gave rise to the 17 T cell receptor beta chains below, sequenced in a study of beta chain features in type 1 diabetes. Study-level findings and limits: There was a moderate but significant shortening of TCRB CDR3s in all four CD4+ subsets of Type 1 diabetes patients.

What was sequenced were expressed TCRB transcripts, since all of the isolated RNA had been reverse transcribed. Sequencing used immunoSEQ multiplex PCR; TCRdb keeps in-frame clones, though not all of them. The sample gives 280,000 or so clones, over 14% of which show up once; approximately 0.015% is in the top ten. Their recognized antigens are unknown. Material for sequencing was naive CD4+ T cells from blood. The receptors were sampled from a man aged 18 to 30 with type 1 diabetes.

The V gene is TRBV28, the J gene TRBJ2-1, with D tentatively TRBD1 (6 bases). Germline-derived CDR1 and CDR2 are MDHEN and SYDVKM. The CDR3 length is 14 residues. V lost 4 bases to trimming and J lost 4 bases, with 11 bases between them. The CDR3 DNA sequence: TGTGCCAGCAGTTCACCGACAGGATACAATGAGCAGTTCTTC. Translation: CASSSPTGYNEQFF.

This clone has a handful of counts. In DNA, the CDR3 is TGTGCCAGCTCACCACCGTCCAGTTTCACAGATACGCAGTATTTT. This translates into CASSPPSSFTDTQYF. This rearrangement joins TRBV18 to TRBJ2-3; no clear D. The CDR3 runs 15 residues. V was cut by 0 bases and J by 2 bases, with 9 bases left in between. CDR1 and CDR2 (germline): KGHSH, LQKENI.

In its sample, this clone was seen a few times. In DNA, the CDR3 is TGCGCCAGCAGCCTTAGCGGGGGACTCTCTGGGGCCAACGTCCTGACTTTC. It translates to CASSLSGGLSGANVLTF. The rearrangement joins TRBV4-3 to TRBJ2-6; TRBD2 matches 9 bases. CDR3 length equals 17 residues. Germline V CDR1 and CDR2: LGHNA, YSLEER. V lost 4 bases, J lost 0 bases, and 4 bases stayed unmatched.

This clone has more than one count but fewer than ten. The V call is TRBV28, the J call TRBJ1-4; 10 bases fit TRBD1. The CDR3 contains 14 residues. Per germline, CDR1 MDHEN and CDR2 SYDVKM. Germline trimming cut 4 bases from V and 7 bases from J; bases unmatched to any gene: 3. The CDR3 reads CASSSGTGAEKLFF. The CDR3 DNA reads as TGTGCCAGCAGTTCGGGGACAGGGGCTGAAAAACTGTTTTTT.

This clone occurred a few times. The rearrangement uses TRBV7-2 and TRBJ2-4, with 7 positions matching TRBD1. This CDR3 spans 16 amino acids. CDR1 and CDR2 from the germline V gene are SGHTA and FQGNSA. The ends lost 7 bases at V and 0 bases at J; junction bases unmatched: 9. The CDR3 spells CASTPPGQRAKNIQYF. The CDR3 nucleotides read TGTGCCAGCACTCCACCGGGACAGAGAGCCAAAAACATTCAGTACTTC. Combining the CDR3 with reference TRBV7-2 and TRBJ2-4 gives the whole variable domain GAGVSQSPSNKVTEKGKDVELRCDPISGHTALYWYRQSLGQGLEFLIYFQGNSAPDKSGLPSDRFSAERTGGSVSTLTIQRTQQEDSAVYLCASTPPGQRAKNIQYFGAGTRLSVL.

The CDR3 sequence is CASSLDRFTGELFF. The CDR3 bases are TGCGCCAGCAGCTTGGACAGATTCACCGGGGAGCTGTTTTTT. V gene TRBV5-1 combines with J gene TRBJ2-2, with unresolved D. This CDR3 has 14 residues. CDR1 SGHRS and CDR2 YFSETQ come from the germline V gene. Trimming removed 0 bases from V and 4 bases from J, with 7 bases in between. Filled out from reference TRBV5-1 and TRBJ2-2, the complete variable domain reads KAGVTQTPRYLIKTRGQQVTLSCSPISGHRSVSWYQQTPGQGLQFLFEYFSETQRNKGNFPGRFSGRQFSNSRSEMNVSTLELGDSALYLCASSLDRFTGELFFGEGSRLTVL.

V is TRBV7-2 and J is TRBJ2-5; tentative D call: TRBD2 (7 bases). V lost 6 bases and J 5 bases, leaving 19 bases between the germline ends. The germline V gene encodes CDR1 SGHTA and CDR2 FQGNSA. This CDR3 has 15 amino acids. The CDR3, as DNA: TGTGCCAGCAGACGCCTGTGGGGGGGCCTGGAGACCCAGTACTTC. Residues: CASRRLWGGLETQYF.

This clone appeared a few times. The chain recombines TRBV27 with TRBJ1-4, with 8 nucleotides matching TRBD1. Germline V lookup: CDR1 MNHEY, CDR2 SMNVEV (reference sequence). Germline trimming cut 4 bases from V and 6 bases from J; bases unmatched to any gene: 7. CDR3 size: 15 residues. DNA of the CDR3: TGTGCCAGCAGTTCACGGACAGGGCCGGATGAAAAACTGTTTTTT. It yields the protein CASSSRTGPDEKLFF.

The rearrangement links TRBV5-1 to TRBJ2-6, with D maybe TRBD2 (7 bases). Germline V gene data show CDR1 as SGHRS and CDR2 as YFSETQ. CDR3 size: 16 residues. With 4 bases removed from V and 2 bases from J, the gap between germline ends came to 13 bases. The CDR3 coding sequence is TGCGCCAGCAGCGGGGGGGCCGTGCCTGGGGCCAACGTCCTGACTTTC. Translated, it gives CASSGGAVPGANVLTF.

CDR3 loop: CAWSPDRGSLNQPQHF. DNA of the CDR3: TGTGCCTGGAGTCCCGACAGGGGGTCGCTAAATCAGCCCCAGCATTTT. V and J are TRBV30 and TRBJ1-5; the match to TRBD1 covers 9 bases. After removal of 2 bases from V and 4 bases from J, the junction contained 9 bases not matched to a gene. The CDR3 covers 16 residues. Germline assignment: CDR1 GTSNPN and CDR2 SVGIG (reference sequence). The full variable domain, in which reference TRBV30 and TRBJ1-5 provide the parts outside the CDR3, is SQTIHQWPATLVQPVGSPLSLECTVEGTSNPNLYWYRQAAGRGLQLLFYSVGIGQISSEVPQNLSASRPQDRQFILSSKKLLLSDSGFYLCAWSPDRGSLNQPQHFGDGTRLSIL.

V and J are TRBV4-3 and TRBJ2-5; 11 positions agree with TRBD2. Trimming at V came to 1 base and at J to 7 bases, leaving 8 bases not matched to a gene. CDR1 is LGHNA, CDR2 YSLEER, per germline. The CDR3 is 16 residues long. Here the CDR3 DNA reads TGCGCCAGCAGCCAAGGACTAGCGGGGAGGGCCTGGACCCAGTACTTC. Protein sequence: CASSQGLAGRAWTQYF.

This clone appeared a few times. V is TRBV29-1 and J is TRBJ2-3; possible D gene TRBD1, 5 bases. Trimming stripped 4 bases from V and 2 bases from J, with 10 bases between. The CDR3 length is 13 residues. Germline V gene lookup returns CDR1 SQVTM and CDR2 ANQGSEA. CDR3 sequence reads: CSVAGRVTDTQYF. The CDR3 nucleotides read TGCAGCGTTGCGGGCAGGGTCACAGATACGCAGTATTTT.

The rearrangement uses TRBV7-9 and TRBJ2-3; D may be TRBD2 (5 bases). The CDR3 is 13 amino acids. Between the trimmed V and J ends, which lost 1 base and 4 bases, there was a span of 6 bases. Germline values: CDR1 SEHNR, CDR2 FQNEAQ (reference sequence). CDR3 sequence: CASSLERADTQYF. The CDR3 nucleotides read TGTGCCAGCAGCTTAGAGAGGGCAGATACGCAGTATTTT.

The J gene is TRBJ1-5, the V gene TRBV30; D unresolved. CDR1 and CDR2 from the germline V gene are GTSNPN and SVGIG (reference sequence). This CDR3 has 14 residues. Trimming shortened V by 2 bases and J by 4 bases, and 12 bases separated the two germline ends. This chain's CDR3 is CAWSLTSPNQPQHF. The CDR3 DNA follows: TGTGCCTGGAGTCTAACTTCACCGAATCAGCCCCAGCATTTT.

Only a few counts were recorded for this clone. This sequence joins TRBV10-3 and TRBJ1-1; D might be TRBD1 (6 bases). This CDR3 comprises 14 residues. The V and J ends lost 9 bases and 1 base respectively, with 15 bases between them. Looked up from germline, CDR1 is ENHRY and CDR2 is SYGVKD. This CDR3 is CAISPGEGNTEAFF. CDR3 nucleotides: TGTGCCATTAGTCCAGGGGAGGGGAACACTGAAGCTTTCTTT.

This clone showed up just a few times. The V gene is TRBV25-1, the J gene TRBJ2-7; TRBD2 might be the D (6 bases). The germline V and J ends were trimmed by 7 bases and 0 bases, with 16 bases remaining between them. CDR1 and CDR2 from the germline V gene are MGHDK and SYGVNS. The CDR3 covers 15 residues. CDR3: CASTHSGDLSYEQYF. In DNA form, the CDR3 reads TGTGCCAGCACTCATAGCGGCGACCTCTCCTACGAGCAGTACTTC.

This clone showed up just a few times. The CDR3 bases are TGTGCCAGCAGCGTGCGGGGGGATCCCCAAGAGACCCAGTACTTC. As protein: CASSVRGDPQETQYF. This rearrangement joins TRBV7-2 to TRBJ2-5, with 8 bases fitting TRBD2. Germline CDR1 reads SGHTA; CDR2 reads FQGNSA. V lost 5 bases and J lost 1; bases outside the gene matches: 6. The CDR3 is 15 residues long.